The entry below describes one T cell receptor (beta chain). The antigen remains unidentified. Per the germline V gene, CDR1 is SGHRS and CDR2 is YFSETQ. Germline trimming cut 7 bases from V and 1 base from J; bases unmatched to any gene: 9. The length of the CDR3 is 15 residues. The data are from a study of T cells in Graves' hyperthyroidism and ophthalmopathy. Researchers amplified the TCR beta CDR3 regions from RNA transcripts. Carried out on the TCR CDR3, a first-round RT-PCR used the HTBI primer set. TCRdb recomputed calls from the multiplex PCR reads with MiXCR, one row per CDR3 protein. The sample consists of 600,000 or so distinct CDR3 sequences, around 15% of them appearing once. General study findings and limits: Clonotypes that were expanded in thyroid above 0.001 mostly appeared in blood too.

The authors deemed Graves' hyperthyroidism stable absent ophthalmopathy progression within 18 months. Sequences were obtained from blood. The clonotype originates from a woman aged 30 to 39 with Graves' hyperthyroidism. The gene calls are TRBV5-1 and TRBJ1-1; TRBD1 agrees at 8 bases. This chain's CDR3 is CASGGMGQENTEAFF. The DNA for the CDR3 is TGCGCCAGCGGGGGGATGGGACAGGAGAACACTGAAGCTTTCTTT.